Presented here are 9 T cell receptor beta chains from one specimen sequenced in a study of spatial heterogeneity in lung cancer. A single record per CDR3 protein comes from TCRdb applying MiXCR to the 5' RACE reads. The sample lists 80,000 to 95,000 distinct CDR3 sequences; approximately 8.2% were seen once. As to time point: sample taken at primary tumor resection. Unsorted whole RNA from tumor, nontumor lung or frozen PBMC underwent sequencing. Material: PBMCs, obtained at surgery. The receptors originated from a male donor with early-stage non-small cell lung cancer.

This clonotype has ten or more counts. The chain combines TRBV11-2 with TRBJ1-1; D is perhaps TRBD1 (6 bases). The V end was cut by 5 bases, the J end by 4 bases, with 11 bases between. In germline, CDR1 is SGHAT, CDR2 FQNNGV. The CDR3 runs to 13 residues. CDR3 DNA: TGTGCCAGCAGCCAGGGACAAATCACTGAAGCTTTCTTT. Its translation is CASSQGQITEAFF. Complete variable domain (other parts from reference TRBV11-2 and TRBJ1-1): EAGVAQSPRYKIIEKRQSVAFWCNPISGHATLYWYQQILGQGPKLLIQFQNNGVVDDSQLPKDRFSAERLKGVDSTLKIQPAKLEDSAVYLCASSQGQITEAFFGQGTRLTVV.

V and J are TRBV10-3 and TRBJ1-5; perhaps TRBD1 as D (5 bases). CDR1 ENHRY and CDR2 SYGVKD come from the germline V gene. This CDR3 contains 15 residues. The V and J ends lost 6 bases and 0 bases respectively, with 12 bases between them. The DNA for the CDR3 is TGTGCCATCAGCAAGGGGACGGCTAGCAATCAGCCCCAGCATTTT. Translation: CAISKGTASNQPQHF.

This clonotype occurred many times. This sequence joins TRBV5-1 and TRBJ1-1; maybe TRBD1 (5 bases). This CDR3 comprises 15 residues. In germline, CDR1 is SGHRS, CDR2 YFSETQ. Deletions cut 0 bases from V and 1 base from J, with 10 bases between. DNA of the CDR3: TGCGCCAGCAGCTTGGCCGAAGGGGCGAACACTGAAGCTTTCTTT. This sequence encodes CASSLAEGANTEAFF.

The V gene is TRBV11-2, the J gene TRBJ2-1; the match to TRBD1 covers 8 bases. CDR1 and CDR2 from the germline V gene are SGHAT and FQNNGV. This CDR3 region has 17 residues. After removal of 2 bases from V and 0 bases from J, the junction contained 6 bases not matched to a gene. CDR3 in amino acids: CASSLPTGAPSYNEQFF. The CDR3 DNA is TGTGCCAGCAGCTTACCGACAGGGGCACCCTCCTACAATGAGCAGTTCTTC.

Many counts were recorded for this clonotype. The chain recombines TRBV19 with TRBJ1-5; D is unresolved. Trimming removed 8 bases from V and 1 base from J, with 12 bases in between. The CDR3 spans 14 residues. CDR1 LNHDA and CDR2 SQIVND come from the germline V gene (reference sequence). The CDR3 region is CASARRESNQPQHF. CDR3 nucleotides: TGTGCCAGTGCCCGACGGGAGAGCAATCAGCCCCAGCATTTT. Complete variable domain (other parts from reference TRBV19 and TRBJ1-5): DGGITQSPKYLFRKEGQNVTLSCEQNLNHDAMYWYRQDPGQGLRLIYYSQIVNDFQKGDIAEGYSVSREKKESFPLTVTSAQKNPTAFYLCASARRESNQPQHFGDGTRLSIL.

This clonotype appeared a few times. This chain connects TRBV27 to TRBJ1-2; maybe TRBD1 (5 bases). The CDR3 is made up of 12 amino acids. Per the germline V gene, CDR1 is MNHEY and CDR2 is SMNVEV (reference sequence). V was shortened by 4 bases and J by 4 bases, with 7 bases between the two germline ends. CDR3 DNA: TGTGCCAGCAGTTCAGACAGCTATGGCTACACCTTC. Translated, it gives CASSSDSYGYTF.

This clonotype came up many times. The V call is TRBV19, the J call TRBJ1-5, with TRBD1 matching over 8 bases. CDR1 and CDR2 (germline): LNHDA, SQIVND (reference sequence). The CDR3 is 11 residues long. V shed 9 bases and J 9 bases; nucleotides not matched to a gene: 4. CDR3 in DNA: TGTGCCAGCGGACAGGGACCGCCCCAGCATTTT. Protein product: CASGQGPPQHF.

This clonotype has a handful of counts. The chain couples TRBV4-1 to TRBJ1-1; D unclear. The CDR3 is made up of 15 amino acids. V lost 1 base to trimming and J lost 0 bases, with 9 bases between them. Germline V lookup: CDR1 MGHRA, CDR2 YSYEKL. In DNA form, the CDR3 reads TGCGCCAGCAGCCAAGTGAACGCTATGAACACTGAAGCTTTCTTT. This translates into CASSQVNAMNTEAFF.

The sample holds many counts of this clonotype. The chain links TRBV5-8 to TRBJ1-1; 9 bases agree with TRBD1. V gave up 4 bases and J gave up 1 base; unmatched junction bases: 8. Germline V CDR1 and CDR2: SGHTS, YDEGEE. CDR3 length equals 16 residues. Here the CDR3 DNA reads TGTGCCAGCAGCGATCACTCGGACAGGGGGAACACTGAAGCTTTCTTT. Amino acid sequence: CASSDHSDRGNTEAFF.